This TCR beta chain was recorded in a study of cytomegalovirus exposure and HLA in healthy donors. This CDR3 comprises 13 residues. The V gene's germline CDR1 is SGHVS and CDR2 FQNEAQ. Trimming took off 0 bases at V and 2 bases at J, with 5 bases between the two ends. Study-wide findings and caveats: Most TCR sequences showed up rarely, but some public TCRs showed up in many donors. Reportedly, fewer N-insertions than the 666-donor mean appeared in an Asian-associated ancestry cluster in a later analysis. According to an earlier analysis, most TCR beta V segments yielded productive rearrangements about 90% or about 30% of the time.

Amplification used 60 Vbeta primers and 13 Jbeta primers. Generated by immunoSEQ multiplex PCR, the TCRdb table keeps only in-frame clones and is missing some. The table lists approximately 200,000 clones, more than 70% of them singletons, with more than 4.5% in the top ten. As for this clone: Its antigen is still unknown.

The clonotype comes from a man under 40 in good health and CMV-seropositive. The V call is TRBV7-8, the J call TRBJ2-7; D uncertain. The sequencing sample was made of PBMCs. The CDR3 is CASSLASAYEQYF. Written as DNA, the CDR3 is TGTGCCAGCAGCTTAGCGTCGGCCTACGAGCAGTACTTC.